These 5 T cell receptor beta chains originate from one sample sequenced in a study of blood T cell repertoires in COVID-19. The data were produced by immunoSEQ multiplex PCR, yet TCRdb's version contains in-frame clones alone and is incomplete. The repertoire consists of fewer than 500,000 clones, with around 87% occurring once and the leading ten covering 1% to 1.5%. The sample consisted of PBMCs or T cells enriched from blood (not recorded which). These TCRs come from a man aged 25 to 45 who had recovered from COVID-19.

This chain links TRBV6-6 with TRBJ2-2; 7 positions agree with TRBD1. This CDR3 region has 15 residues. The trim removed 6 bases at V and 0 bases at J, leaving 4 bases unmatched. Germline CDR1 is MNHNY and CDR2 is SVGAGI (reference sequence). The CDR3 region has the DNA TGTGCCAGCAGAAAGGGACAGCCGAACACCGGGGAGCTGTTTTTT. Protein product: CASRKGQPNTGELFF.

V and J are TRBV5-1 and TRBJ1-2, with a weak D call TRBD1 (5 bases). Trimming took off 0 bases at V and 6 bases at J, with 30 bases between the two ends. This CDR3 spans 20 amino acids. CDR1 and CDR2 (germline): SGHRS, YFSETQ. CDR3 coding DNA: TGCGCCAGCAGCTTGGCCTACTTGACAGAATTAAAGGGGAAAAGCGATGGCTACACCTTC. It translates to CASSLAYLTELKGKSDGYTF.

This clone has a single count. This rearrangement joins TRBV13 to TRBJ1-2; no definite D call. The CDR3 is made up of 14 amino acids. Trimming left V 7 bases short and J 0 bases short, with 12 bases between. Germline V gene lookup returns CDR1 PRHDT and CDR2 FYEKMQ (reference sequence). In DNA, the CDR3 is TGTGCCAGCAATTCTGAGGGCTCTAACTATGGCTACACCTTC. This translates into CASNSEGSNYGYTF.

This sequence joins TRBV3-1 (or the pseudogene TRBV3-2) and TRBJ2-5, with 11 bases identical to TRBD1. The CDR3 has 16 amino acids. Germline trimming cut 2 bases from V and 3 bases from J; bases unmatched to any gene: 5. The germline CDR1 and CDR2 sequences are LGHDT and YNNKEL (reference sequence). The CDR3 DNA follows: TGTGCCAGCAGCCAACCCGGGACAGGGGGGGAAGAGACCCAGTACTTC. The encoded protein is CASSQPGTGGEETQYF.

The J gene is TRBJ2-2, the V gene TRBV12-3 or TRBV12-4, with D hard to call. The CDR3 sequence is 12 residues long. V lost 4 bases to trimming and J lost 7 bases, with 7 bases between them. CDR3 nucleotides: TGTGCCAGCAGTTCCCTTAGCGGGGAGCTGTTTTTT. Its translation: CASSSLSGELFF.